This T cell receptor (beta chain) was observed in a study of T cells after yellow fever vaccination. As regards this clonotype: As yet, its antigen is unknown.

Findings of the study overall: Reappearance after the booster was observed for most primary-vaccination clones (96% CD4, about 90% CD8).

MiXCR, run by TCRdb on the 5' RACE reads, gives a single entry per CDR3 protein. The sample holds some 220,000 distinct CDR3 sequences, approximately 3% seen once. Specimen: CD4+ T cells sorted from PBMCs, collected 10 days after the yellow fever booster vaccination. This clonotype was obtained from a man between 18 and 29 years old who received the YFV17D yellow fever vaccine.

The CDR3: CASSQDPVAVGSHRTNTEAFF. The CDR3 nucleotides read TGCGCCAGCAGCCAAGACCCAGTGGCGGTAGGATCCCATAGAACTAACACTGAAGCTTTCTTT. The chain carries TRBV4-3 and TRBJ1-1, with D uncertain. Germline V CDR1 and CDR2: LGHNA, YSLEER. CDR3 length: 21 amino acids. V lost 0 bases and J 2 bases, leaving 28 bases between the germline ends.